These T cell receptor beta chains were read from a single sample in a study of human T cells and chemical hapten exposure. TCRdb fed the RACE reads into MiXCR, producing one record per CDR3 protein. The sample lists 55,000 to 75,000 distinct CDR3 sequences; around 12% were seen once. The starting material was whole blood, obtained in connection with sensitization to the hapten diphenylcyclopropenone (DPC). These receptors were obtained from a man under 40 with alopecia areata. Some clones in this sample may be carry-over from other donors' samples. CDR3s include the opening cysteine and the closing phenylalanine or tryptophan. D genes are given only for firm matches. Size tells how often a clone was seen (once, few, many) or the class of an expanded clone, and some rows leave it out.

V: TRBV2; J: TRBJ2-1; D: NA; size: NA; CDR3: CASSEQHNEQFF; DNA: TGTGCCAGCAGTGAACAACACAATGAGCAGTTCTTC
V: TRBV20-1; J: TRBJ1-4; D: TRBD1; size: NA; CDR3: CSASTGGADNEKLFF; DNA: TGCAGTGCTAGTACAGGGGGCGCAGATAATGAAAAACTGTTTTTT
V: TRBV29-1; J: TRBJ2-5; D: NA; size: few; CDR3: CSARVETQYF; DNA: TGCAGCGCGAGGGTAGAGACCCAGTACTTC
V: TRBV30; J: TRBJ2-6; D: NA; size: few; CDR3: CACGPANVLTF; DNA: TGTGCCTGTGGCCCGGCCAACGTCCTGACTTTC
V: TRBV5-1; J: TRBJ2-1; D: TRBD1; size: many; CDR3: CASSPLAHPGQGAIEQFF; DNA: TGCGCCAGCAGCCCCCTGGCCCACCCGGGACAGGGGGCAATTGAGCAGTTCTTC
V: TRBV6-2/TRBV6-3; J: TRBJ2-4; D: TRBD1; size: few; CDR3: CASRGQGGKNIQYF; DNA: TGTGCCAGCAGAGGACAGGGTGGCAAAAACATTCAGTACTTC
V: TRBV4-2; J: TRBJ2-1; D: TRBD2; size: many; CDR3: CASSQEGTSGGRYNEQFF; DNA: TGTGCCAGCAGCCAAGAGGGTACTAGCGGGGGTCGGTACAATGAGCAGTTCTTC
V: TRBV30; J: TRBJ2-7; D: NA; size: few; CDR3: CAWSGAPIYEQYF; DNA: TGTGCCTGGAGTGGAGCACCGATATACGAGCAGTACTTC
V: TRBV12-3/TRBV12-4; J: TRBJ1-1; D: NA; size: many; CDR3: CASSFSTGATEAFF; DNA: TGTGCCAGCAGTTTCAGCACAGGCGCCACTGAAGCTTTCTTT
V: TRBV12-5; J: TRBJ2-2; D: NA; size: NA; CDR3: CASGLQGFTGELFF; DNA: TGTGCTAGTGGTCTCCAGGGTTTCACCGGGGAGCTGTTTTTT
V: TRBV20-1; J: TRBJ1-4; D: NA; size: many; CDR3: CSARGEGASEKLFF; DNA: TGCAGTGCTCGGGGGGAGGGTGCAAGTGAAAAACTGTTTTTT
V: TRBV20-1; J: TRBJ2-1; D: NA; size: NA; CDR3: CSPLPGISQNEQFF; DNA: TGCAGCCCTCTTCCGGGAATCTCCCAAAATGAGCAGTTCTTC
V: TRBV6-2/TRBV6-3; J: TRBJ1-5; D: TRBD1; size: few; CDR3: CASSRDRAGGNQPQHF; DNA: TGTGCCAGCAGCCGAGACAGGGCGGGTGGAAATCAGCCCCAGCATTTT
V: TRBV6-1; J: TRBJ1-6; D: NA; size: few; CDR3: CASSEAPGGPGNSPLHF; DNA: TGTGCCAGCAGTGAAGCGCCCGGGGGGCCGGGTAATTCACCCCTCCACTTT
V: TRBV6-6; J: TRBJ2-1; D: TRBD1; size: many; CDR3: CASELLGGRGVYNEQFF; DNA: TGTGCCAGCGAGTTACTAGGGGGCAGGGGTGTCTACAATGAGCAGTTCTTC
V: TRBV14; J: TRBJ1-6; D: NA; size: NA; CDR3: CASSQFNSPLHF; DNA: TGTGCCAGCAGCCAATTCAATTCTCCCCTCCACTTT
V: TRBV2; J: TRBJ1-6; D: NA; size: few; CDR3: CASRGGIGPGNSPLHF; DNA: TGTGCCAGCAGGGGGGGAATCGGCCCCGGAAATTCACCCCTCCACTTT
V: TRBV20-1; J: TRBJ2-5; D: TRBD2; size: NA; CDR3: CSARGYPSGVGETQYF; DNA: TGCAGTGCTAGAGGCTACCCGAGCGGGGTGGGGGAGACCCAGTACTTC
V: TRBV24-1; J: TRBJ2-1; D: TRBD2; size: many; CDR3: CATSDETSGGAGEQFF; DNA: TGTGCCACCAGTGATGAGACTAGCGGGGGGGCCGGTGAGCAGTTCTTC
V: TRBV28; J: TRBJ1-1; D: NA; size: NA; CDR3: CASSLPDRLNTEAFF; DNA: TGTGCCAGCAGTTTACCCGACAGACTAAACACTGAAGCTTTCTTT
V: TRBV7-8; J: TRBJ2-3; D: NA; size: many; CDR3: CASSSWGGANTDTQYF; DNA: TGTGCCAGCAGCTCCTGGGGGGGCGCTAACACAGATACGCAGTATTTT
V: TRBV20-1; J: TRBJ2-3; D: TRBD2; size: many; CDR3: CSARDPGGRTDTQYF; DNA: TGCAGTGCTAGAGATCCGGGGGGGCGTACAGATACGCAGTATTTT
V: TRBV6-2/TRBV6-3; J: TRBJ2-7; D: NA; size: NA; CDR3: CASSPTGIREQYF; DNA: TGTGCCAGCAGTCCTACAGGGATTCGCGAGCAGTACTTC
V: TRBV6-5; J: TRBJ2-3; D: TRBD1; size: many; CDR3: CASRKQGAPGKDTQYF; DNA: TGTGCCAGCAGAAAACAGGGGGCGCCGGGCAAGGATACGCAGTATTTT
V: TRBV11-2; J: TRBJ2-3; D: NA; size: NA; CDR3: CASSPPFVKTQYF; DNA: TGTGCCAGCAGCCCACCCTTTGTTAAGACGCAGTATTTT
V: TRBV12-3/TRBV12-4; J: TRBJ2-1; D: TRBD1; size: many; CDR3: CASSLGQWSSYNEQFF; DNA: TGTGCCAGCAGTTTGGGACAGTGGAGCTCCTACAATGAGCAGTTCTTC
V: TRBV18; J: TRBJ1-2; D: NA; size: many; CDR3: CASSADGGYTF; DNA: TGTGCCAGCTCAGCAGACGGCGGCTACACCTTC
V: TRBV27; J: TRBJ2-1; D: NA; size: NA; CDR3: CASSLSRGGYNEQFF; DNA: TGTGCCAGCAGTTTATCTAGGGGGGGATACAATGAGCAGTTCTTC
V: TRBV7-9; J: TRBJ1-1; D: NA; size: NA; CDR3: CASSPAPEAFF; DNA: TGTGCCAGCAGCCCCGCACCAGAAGCTTTCTTT
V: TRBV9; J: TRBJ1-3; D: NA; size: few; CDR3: CASSVAGVENTIYF; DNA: TGTGCCAGCAGCGTAGCAGGGGTAGAAAACACCATATATTTT
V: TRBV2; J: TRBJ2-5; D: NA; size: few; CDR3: CASSADQVETQYF; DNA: TGTGCCAGCAGCGCGGATCAGGTGGAGACCCAGTACTTC
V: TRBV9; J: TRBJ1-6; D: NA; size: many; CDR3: CASSADSIQNSPLHF; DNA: TGTGCCAGCAGCGCGGACAGCATTCAAAATTCACCCCTCCACTTT
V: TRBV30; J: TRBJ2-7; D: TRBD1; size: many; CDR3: CAWSTLGRGLNEQYF; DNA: TGTGCCTGGAGTACCCTGGGCAGGGGGCTCAACGAGCAGTACTTC
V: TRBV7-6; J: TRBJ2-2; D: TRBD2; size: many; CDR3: CASSLGGLAANTGELFF; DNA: TGTGCCAGCAGCTTAGGGGGACTAGCGGCTAACACCGGGGAGCTGTTTTTT
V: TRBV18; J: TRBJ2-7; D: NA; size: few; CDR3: CASSRLNRYEQYF; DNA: TGTGCCAGCTCCCGACTGAATCGGTACGAGCAGTACTTC
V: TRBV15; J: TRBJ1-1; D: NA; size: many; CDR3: CATSDRLNTEAFF; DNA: TGTGCCACCAGCGACAGGTTGAACACTGAAGCTTTCTTT
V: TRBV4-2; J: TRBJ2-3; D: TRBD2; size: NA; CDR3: CASSQDSAGGTDTQYF; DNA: TGTGCCAGCAGCCAAGATTCGGCGGGGGGCACAGATACGCAGTATTTT
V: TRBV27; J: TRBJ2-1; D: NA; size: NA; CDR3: CASSYQGSYNEQFF; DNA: TGTGCCAGCAGTTATCAGGGTAGCTACAATGAGCAGTTCTTC
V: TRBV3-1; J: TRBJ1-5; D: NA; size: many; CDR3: CASSSGHSTSNQPQHF; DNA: TGTGCCAGCAGCTCGGGCCACAGCACCAGCAATCAGCCCCAGCATTTT
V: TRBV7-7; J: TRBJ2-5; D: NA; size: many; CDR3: CASSPGHHQETQYF; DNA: TGTGCCAGCAGCCCGGGACACCACCAAGAGACCCAGTACTTC
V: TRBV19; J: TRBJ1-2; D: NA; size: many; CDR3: CASSANKDEAVFGYTF; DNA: TGTGCCAGTAGTGCTAATAAGGACGAGGCGGTGTTCGGCTACACCTTC
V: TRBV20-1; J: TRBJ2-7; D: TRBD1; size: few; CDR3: CSARGQAGGVYEQYF; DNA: TGCAGTGCTAGAGGTCAGGCAGGGGGCGTTTACGAGCAGTACTTC
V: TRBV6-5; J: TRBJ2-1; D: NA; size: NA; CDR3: CASSSDILEIYNEQFF; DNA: TGTGCCAGCAGCTCTGACATTTTGGAGATCTACAATGAGCAGTTCTTC
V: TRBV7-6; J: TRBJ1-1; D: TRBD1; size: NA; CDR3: CASSLAQGTVPGTEAFF; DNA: TGTGCCAGCAGCTTAGCGCAAGGGACAGTCCCGGGGACTGAAGCTTTCTTT
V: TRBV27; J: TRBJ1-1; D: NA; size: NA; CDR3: CASSTNDGYTEAFF; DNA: TGTGCCAGCAGTACAAACGACGGCTACACTGAAGCTTTCTTT
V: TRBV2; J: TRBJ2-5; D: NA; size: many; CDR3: CASSEEGRVAQYF; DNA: TGTGCCAGCAGTGAAGAGGGACGGGTGGCCCAGTACTTC
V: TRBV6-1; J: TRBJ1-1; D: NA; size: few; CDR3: CASSEPLAAFF; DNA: TGTGCCAGCAGTGAACCCCTGGCAGCTTTCTTT
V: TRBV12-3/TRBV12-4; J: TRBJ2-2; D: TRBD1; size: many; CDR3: CASSLGGSYRGSNTGELFF; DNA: TGTGCCAGCAGTTTAGGGGGATCTTACAGGGGATCGAACACCGGGGAGCTGTTTTTT
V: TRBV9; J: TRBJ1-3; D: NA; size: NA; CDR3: CASSVVGGSAGNTIYF; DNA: TGTGCCAGCAGCGTAGTTGGGGGCTCCGCTGGAAACACCATATATTTT
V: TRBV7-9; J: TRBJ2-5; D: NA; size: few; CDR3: CASSGRPGTQYF; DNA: TGTGCCAGCAGCGGCAGACCGGGGACCCAGTACTTC
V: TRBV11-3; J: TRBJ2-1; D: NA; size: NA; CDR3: CASSLADSNKQFF; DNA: TGTGCCAGCAGCTTAGCTGACAGCAACAAGCAGTTCTTC
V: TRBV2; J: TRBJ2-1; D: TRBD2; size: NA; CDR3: CASTRRAGGIYNEQFF; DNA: TGTGCCAGCACCAGGCGGGCGGGGGGGATCTACAATGAGCAGTTCTTC